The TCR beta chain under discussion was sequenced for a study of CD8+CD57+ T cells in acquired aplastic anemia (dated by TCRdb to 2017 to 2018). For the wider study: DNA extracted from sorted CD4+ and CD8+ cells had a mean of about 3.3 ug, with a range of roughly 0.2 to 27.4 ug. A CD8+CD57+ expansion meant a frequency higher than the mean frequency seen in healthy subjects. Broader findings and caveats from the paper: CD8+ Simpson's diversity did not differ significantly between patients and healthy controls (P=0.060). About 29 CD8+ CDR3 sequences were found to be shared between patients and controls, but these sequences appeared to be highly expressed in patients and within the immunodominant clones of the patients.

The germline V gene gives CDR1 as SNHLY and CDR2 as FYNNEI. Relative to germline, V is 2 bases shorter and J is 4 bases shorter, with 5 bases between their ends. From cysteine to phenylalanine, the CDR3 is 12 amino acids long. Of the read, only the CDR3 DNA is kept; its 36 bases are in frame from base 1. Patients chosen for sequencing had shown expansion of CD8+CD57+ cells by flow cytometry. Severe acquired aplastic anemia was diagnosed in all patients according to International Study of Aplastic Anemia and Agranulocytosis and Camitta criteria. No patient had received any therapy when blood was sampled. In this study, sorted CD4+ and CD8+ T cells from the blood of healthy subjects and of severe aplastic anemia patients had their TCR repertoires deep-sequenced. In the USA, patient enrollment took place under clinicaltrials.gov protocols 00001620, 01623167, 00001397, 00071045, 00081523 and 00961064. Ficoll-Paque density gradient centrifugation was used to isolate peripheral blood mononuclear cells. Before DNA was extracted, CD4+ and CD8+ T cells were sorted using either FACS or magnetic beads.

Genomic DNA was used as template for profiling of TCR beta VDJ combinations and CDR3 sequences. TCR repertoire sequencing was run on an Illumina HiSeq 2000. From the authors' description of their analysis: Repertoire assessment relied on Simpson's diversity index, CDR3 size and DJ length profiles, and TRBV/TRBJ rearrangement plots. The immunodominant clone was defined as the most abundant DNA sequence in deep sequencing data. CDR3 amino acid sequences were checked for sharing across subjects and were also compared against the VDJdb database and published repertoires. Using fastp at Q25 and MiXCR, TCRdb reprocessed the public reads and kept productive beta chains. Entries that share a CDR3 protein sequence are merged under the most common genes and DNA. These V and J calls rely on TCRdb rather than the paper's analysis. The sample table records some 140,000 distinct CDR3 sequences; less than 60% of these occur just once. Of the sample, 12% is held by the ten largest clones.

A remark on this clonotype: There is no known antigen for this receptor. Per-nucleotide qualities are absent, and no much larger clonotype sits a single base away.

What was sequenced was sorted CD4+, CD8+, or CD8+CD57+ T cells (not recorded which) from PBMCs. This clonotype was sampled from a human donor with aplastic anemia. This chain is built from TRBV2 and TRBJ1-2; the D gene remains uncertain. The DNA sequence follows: TGTGCCAGCAGTGAACTATCCTATGGCTACACCTTC. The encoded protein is CASSELSYGYTF.